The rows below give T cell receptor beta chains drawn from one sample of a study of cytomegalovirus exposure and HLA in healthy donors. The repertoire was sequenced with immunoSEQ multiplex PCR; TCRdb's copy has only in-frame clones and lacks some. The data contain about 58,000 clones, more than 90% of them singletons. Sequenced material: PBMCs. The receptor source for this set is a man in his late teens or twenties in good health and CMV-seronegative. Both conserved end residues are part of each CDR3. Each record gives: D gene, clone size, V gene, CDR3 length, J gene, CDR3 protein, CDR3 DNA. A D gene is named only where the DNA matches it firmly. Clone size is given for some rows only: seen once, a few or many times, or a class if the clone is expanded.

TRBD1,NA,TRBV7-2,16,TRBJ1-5,CASSLVPGQEDQPQHF,TGTGCCAGCAGCTTAGTCCCCGGACAGGAGGATCAGCCCCAGCATTTT
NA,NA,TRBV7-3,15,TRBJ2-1,CASSPTEGSYNEQFF,TGTGCCAGCAGCCCCACGGAGGGCTCCTACAATGAGCAGTTCTTC
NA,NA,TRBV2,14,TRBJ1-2,CASSRTATNYGYTF,TGTGCCAGCAGTCGGACAGCGACTAACTATGGCTACACCTTC
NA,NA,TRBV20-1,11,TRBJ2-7,CSARAETAGYF,TGCAGTGCTAGGGCTGAGACAGCGGGGTACTTC
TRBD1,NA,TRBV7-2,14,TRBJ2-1,CASRPTGQGAEQFF,TGTGCCAGCAGACCTACGGGACAGGGGGCCGAGCAGTTCTTC
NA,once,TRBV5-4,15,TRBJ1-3,CASSSKESSGNTIYF,TGTGCCAGCAGCTCCAAGGAGAGCTCTGGAAACACCATATATTTT
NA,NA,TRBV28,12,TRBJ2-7,CASRTTPYEQYF,TGTGCCAGCAGGACTACTCCATACGAGCAGTACTTC
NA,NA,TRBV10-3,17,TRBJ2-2,CAISDKVRQANTGELFF,TGTGCCATCAGTGATAAGGTCAGGCAAGCGAACACCGGGGAGCTGTTTTTT
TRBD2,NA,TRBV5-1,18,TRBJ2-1,CASSSWTSGRISYNEQFF,TGCGCCAGCAGCTCCTGGACTAGCGGGAGAATCTCCTACAATGAGCAGTTCTTC
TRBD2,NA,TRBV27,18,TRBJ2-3,CASSTRSGTSGMEDTQYF,TGTGCCAGCAGTACCCGATCTGGGACTAGCGGGATGGAAGATACGCAGTATTTT
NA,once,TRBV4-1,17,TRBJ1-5,CASSRREGGDSNQPQHF,TGCGCCAGCAGCCGACGTGAGGGAGGGGATAGCAATCAGCCCCAGCATTTT
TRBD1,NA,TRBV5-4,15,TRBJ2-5,CASSSTGTGTETQYF,TGTGCCAGCAGCTCTACCGGGACAGGGACCGAGACCCAGTACTTC
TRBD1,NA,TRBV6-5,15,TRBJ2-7,CASRDRTGPPYEQYF,TGTGCCAGCAGGGATCGGACAGGGCCCCCCTACGAGCAGTACTTC
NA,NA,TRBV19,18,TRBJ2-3,CASSIRPSGGSHMDTQYF,TGTGCCAGTAGTATCCGACCGAGCGGAGGAAGCCACATGGATACGCAGTATTTT
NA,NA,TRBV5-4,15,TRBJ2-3,CASSLARARTDTQYF,TGTGCCAGCAGCTTGGCGAGGGCCCGCACAGATACGCAGTATTTT
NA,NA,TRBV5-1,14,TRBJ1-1,CASSWTDMNTEAFF,TGCGCCAGCAGCTGGACAGACATGAACACTGAAGCTTTCTTT
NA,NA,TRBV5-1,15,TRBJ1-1,CASSLDGALNTEAFF,TGCGCCAGCAGCTTGGATGGGGCCCTGAACACTGAAGCTTTCTTT
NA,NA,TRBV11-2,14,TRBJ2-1,CASSFVSPDNEQFF,TGTGCCAGCAGCTTTGTGAGCCCTGACAATGAGCAGTTCTTC
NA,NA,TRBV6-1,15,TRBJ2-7,CASSETQGSSYEQYF,TGTGCCAGCAGTGAAACGCAGGGGAGCTCCTACGAGCAGTACTTC
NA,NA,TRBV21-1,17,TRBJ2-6,CASRRGQAYSGANVLTF,TGTGCCAGCAGGAGGGGACAGGCTTACTCTGGGGCCAACGTCCTGACTTTC
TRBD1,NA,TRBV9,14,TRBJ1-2,CASSAGTGFYGYTF,TGTGCCAGCAGCGCCGGGACAGGTTTCTATGGCTACACCTTC
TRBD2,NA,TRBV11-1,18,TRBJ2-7,CASSPFALTSGRLYEQYF,TGTGCCAGCAGCCCATTCGCCCTGACTAGCGGGAGGTTGTACGAGCAGTACTTC
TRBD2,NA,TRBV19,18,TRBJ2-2,CASSTENGLAGVAGELFF,TGTGCCAGTAGTACCGAAAACGGACTAGCGGGAGTCGCCGGGGAGCTGTTTTTT
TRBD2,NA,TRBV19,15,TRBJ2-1,CASSGASGKGNEQFF,TGTGCCAGTAGCGGTGCCAGCGGGAAGGGCAATGAGCAGTTCTTC
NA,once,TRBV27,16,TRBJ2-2,CASSSLASRNTGELFF,TGTGCCAGCAGTTCTCTAGCGAGTCGGAACACCGGGGAGCTGTTTTTT
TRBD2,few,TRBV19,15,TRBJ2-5,CASRRTSGREETQYF,TGTGCCAGTAGGAGGACTAGCGGGAGGGAAGAGACCCAGTACTTC
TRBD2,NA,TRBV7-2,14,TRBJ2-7,CASSLPGLNYEQYF,TGTGCCAGCAGCCTCCCGGGACTAAACTACGAGCAGTACTTC
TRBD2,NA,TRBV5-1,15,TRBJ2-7,CASSLAGSSGYEQYF,TGCGCCAGCAGCTTGGCCGGGTCTAGCGGGTACGAGCAGTACTTC
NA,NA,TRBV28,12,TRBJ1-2,CASSLRNYGYTF,TGTGCCAGCAGTCTACGGAACTATGGCTACACCTTC
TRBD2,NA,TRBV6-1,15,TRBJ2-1,CASSELAGGRNEQFF,TGTGCCAGCAGTGAACTAGCGGGAGGGCGTAATGAGCAGTTCTTC
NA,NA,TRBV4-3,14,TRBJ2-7,CASSQNGDTYEQYF,TGCGCCAGCAGCCAAAACGGGGACACCTACGAGCAGTACTTC
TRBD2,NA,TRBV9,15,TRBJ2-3,CASSVVAGVQDTQYF,TGTGCCAGCAGCGTCGTAGCGGGAGTTCAAGATACGCAGTATTTT
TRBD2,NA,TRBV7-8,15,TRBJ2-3,CASSRLAGFTDTQYF,TGTGCCAGCAGCAGACTAGCGGGGTTCACAGATACGCAGTATTTT
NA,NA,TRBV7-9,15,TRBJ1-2,CASSMGGTVDYGYTF,TGTGCCAGCAGCATGGGGGGGACCGTAGACTATGGCTACACCTTC
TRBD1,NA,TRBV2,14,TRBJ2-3,CASTRDRDTDTQYF,TGTGCCAGCACCCGGGACAGAGACACAGATACGCAGTATTTT
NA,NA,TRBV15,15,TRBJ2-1,CATSRGLNSYNEQFF,TGTGCCACCAGCAGAGGGCTGAACTCCTACAATGAGCAGTTCTTC
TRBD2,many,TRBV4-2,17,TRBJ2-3,CASSPLGRGEVLDTQYF,TGTGCCAGCAGCCCGCTGGGGAGGGGTGAGGTTCTGGATACGCAGTATTTT
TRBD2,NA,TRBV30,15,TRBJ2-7,CAWSPGSSGRWEQYF,TGTGCCTGGAGTCCCGGGTCTAGCGGGAGGTGGGAGCAGTACTTC
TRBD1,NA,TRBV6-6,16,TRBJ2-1,CASSYRPGQGYNEQFF,TGTGCCAGCAGTTACCGTCCGGGACAGGGGTACAATGAGCAGTTCTTC
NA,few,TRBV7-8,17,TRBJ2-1,CASSRTPSGSSYNEQFF,TGTGCCAGCAGTCGGACCCCAAGCGGTTCGTCCTACAATGAGCAGTTCTTC
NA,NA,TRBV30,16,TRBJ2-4,CAWSVSGRGAKNIQYF,TGTGCCTGGAGTGTTTCCGGCAGGGGAGCCAAAAACATTCAGTACTTC
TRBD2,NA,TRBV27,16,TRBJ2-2,CASSLSASGRSGELFF,TGTGCCAGCAGTTTATCGGCTAGCGGGAGGTCCGGGGAGCTGTTTTTT
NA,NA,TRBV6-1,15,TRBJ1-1,CASREDWRTYTEAFF,TGTGCCAGCAGGGAGGACTGGCGGACGTACACTGAAGCTTTCTTT
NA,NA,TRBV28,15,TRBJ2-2,CASSLRRGYTGELFF,TGTGCCAGCAGTTTACGGAGGGGATACACCGGGGAGCTGTTTTTT
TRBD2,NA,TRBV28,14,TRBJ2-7,CASTEVGGRDEQYF,TGTGCCAGCACCGAAGTGGGCGGGAGGGACGAGCAGTACTTC
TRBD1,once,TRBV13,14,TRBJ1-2,CASSPRGRNYGYTF,TGTGCCAGCAGCCCCAGGGGGCGGAACTATGGCTACACCTTC
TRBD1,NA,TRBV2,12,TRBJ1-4,CASSDRGEKLFF,TGTGCCAGCAGCGACAGGGGTGAAAAACTGTTTTTT
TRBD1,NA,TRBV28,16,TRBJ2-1,CASSLYGQGGYNEQFF,TGTGCCAGCAGTTTATACGGACAGGGAGGCTACAATGAGCAGTTCTTC
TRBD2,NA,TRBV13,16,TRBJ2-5,CASSLRPLASQETQYF,TGTGCCAGCAGCTTACGGCCACTAGCGTCCCAAGAGACCCAGTACTTC
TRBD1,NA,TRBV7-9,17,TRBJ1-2,CASSSSRDRGYNYGYTF,TGTGCCAGCAGCTCGTCCCGGGACAGGGGATATAACTATGGCTACACCTTC
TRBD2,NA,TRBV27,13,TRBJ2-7,CASSGTSDYEQYF,TGTGCCAGCAGTGGGACTAGCGACTACGAGCAGTACTTC
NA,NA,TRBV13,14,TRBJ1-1,CASSLGPVDTEAFF,TGTGCCAGCAGCTTAGGACCGGTGGACACTGAAGCTTTCTTT
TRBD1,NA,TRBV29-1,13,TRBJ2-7,CSATGTGVYEQYF,TGCAGCGCTACCGGGACAGGGGTGTACGAGCAGTACTTC
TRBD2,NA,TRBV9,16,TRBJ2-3,CASSETSGRAAGTQYF,TGTGCCAGCAGCGAGACTAGCGGGAGGGCCGCAGGTACGCAGTATTTT